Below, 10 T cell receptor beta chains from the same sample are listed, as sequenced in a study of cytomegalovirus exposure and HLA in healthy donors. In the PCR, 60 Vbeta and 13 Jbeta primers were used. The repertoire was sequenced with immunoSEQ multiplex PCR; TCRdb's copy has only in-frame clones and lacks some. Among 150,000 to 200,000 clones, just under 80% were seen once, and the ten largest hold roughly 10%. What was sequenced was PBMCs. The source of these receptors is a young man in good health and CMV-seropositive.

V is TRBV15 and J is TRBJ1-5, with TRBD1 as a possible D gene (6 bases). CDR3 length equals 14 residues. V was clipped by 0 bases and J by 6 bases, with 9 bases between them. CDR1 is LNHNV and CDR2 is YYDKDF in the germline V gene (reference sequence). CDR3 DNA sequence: TGTGCCACCAGCAGAGACAGGGGTGGTCAGCCCCAGCATTTT. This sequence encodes CATSRDRGGQPQHF.

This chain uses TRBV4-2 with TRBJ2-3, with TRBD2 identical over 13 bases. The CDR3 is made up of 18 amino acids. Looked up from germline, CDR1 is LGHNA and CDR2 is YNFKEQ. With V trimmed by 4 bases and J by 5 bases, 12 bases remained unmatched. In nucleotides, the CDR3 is TGTGCCAGCAGCCGCAGGGGTGGACTAGCGGGAGAAGTAGATACGCAGTATTTT. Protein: CASSRRGGLAGEVDTQYF.

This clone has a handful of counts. The CDR3 DNA follows: TGTGCCAGCACCGACCTACAGGGGCCCCAGCATTTT. This translates into CASTDLQGPQHF. This chain connects TRBV6-6 to TRBJ1-5, with D possibly TRBD1 on 6 matching bases. V lost 7 bases and J 9 bases, leaving 13 bases between the germline ends. Germline CDR1 MNHNY, CDR2 SVGAGI (reference sequence). The CDR3 has 12 residues.

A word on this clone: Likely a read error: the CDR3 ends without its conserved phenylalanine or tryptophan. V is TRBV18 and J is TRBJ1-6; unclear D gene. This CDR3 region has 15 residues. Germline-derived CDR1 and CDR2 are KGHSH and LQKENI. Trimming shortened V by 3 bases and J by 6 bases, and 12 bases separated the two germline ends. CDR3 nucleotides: TGTGCCAGCTCACCTGGCGGGCACAGTAATTCACCCCTCCACCTT. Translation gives CASSPGGHSNSPLHL.

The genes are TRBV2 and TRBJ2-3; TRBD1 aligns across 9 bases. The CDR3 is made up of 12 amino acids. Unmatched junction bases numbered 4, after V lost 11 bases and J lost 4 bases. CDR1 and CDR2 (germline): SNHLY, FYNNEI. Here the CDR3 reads CAGQGRPDTQYF. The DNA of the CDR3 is TGTGCCGGACAGGGGAGACCAGATACGCAGTATTTT.

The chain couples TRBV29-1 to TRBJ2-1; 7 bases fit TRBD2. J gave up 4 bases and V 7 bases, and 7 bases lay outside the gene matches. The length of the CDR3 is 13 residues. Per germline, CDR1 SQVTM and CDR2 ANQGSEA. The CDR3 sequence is CSAPSGAYNEQFF. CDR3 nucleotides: TGCAGCGCCCCTAGCGGAGCTTACAATGAGCAGTTCTTC.

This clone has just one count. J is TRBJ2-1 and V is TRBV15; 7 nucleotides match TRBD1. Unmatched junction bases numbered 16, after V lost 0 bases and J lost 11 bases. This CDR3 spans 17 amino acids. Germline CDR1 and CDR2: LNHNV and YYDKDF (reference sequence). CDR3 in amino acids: CATSREIPTGTLNQQFF. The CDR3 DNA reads TGTGCCACCAGCAGAGAGATCCCGACAGGGACGCTTAATCAGCAGTTCTTC.

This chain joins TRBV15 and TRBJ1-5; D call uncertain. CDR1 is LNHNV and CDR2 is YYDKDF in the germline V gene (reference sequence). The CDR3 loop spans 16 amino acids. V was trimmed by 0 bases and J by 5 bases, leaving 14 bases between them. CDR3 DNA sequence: TGTGCCACCAGCAGAGATGTCACAGCCATCTATCAGCCCCAGCATTTT. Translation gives CATSRDVTAIYQPQHF.

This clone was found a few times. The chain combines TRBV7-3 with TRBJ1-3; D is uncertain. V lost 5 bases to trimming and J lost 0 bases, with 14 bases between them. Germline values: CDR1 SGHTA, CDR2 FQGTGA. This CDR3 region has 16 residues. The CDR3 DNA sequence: TGTGCCAGCAGCCCGGGGTCGCAACTCTCTGGAAACACCATATATTTT. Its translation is CASSPGSQLSGNTIYF.

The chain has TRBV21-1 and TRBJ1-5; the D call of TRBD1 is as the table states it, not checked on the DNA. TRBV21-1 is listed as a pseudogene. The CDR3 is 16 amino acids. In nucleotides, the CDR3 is TGTGCCAGCAGGGCATATTGGCAGCCAGGCAGGCAGCCCCAGCATTTT. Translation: CASRAYWQPGRQPQHF.